The entry below gives a single TCR beta chain sequence along with its context. The antigen it recognizes is unknown. Per-nucleotide qualities are absent, and no much larger clonotype sits a single base away. This specimen belongs to a study of blood T cell repertoires in COVID-19 (TCRdb year 2020). Turning to the overall study: The collaborator samples originated in the United States, Italy and Spain and spanned the acute and convalescent phases of COVID-19. The material from the prospective study consisted of cDNA or gDNA derived from T cells, B-cell-depleted T cells, or PBMCs. The dataset comprised deeply sampled blood TCRbeta repertoires from subjects exposed to, actively infected with, or recovered from COVID-19. A freely available public database, intended as a resource for researchers studying the immune response to SARS-CoV-2, is where the repertoires were released. The samples were drawn from two sources: the first 160 participants of the ongoing ImmuneRACE study, and fewer than 1,500 subjects contributed by 6 global collaborators. Sample metadata almost always included a de-identified subject ID, COVID-19 status, age in years and sex. Where HLA class I and class II types were available, the types were taken from metadata supplied by the sample provider, not from assay-based typing.

Each collaborating institution followed its own protocols to collect whole blood in K2EDTA tubes. Collaborator samples were shipped for TCRbeta analysis as frozen whole blood, isolated PBMCs, or DNA extracted from either sample type. The germline V gene (reference sequence) sets CDR1 to LNHDA and CDR2 to SQIVND. From its cysteine to its phenylalanine, the CDR3 spans 15 amino acids. Of all the DNA, just the CDR3 is kept, 45 bases in frame from base 1. Trimming leaves V shorter by 6 bases and J shorter by 1 base, with the junction holding 4 bases beyond the gene matches. Overall study results and their limits: How much clinical and demographic metadata was included differed by source and by participant, and the metadata was provided uncurated.

The immunoSEQ Assay, a bias-controlled multiplex PCR, was used to amplify TCRbeta CDR3 regions from genomic DNA. On the study's bioinformatics: The number of nucleated cells in each sample was estimated by amplification of reference gene primers within the assay. To quantify the absolute abundance of each unique TCRbeta CDR3 rearrangement, sequence reads were collapsed and filtered. For each sample, productive Simpson clonality was calculated as the square root of Simpson's diversity index over productive rearrangements. This immuneACCESS table, as held by TCRdb, lists in-frame sequences with V and J called but not all clones. Of the missing ones, under half trace to an unresolved V gene in checked studies; the others have no known cause. The V and J calls and the clone size are those of that table, but D and trimming were determined from the DNA. For this sample there are 95,000 or so clones; 79% appear just once. Around 18% of the sample rests with the top ten.

Source material: peripheral blood. The chain uses TRBV19 and TRBJ2-3; TRBD2 fits 10 bases in the junction. The sequence derives from a woman older than 75 with active or convalescent COVID-19. The CDR3 here reads CASSTGTSGTDTQYF. At the DNA level, the sequence is TGTGCCAGTAGCACCGGGACTAGCGGCACAGATACGCAGTATTTT.